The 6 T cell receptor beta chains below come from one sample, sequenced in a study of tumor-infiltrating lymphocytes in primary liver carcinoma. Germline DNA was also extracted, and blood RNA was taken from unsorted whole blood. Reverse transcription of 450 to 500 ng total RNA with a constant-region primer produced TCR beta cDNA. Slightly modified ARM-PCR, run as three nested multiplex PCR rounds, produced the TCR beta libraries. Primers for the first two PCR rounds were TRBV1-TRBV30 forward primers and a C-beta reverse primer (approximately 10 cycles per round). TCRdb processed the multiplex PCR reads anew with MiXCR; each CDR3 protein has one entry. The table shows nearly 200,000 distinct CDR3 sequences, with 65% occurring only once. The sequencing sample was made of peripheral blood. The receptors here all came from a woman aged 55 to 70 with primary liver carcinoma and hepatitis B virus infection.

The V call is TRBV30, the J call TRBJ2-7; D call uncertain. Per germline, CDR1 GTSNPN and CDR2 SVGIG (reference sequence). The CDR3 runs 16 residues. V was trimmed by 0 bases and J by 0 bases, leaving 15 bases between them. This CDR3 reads CAWSVRVAVGSYEQYF. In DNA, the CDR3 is TGTGCCTGGAGTGTACGGGTGGCTGTTGGCTCCTACGAGCAGTACTTC.

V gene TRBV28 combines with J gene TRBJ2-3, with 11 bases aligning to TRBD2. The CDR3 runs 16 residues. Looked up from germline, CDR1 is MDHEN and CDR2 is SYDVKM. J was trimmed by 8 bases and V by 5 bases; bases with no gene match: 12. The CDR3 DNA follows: TGTGCCAGCAGTCCCTTAGCGGGAGGGCCTCGCGGTACGCAGTATTTT. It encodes CASSPLAGGPRGTQYF. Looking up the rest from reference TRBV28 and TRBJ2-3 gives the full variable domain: DVKVTQSSRYLVKRTGEKVFLECVQDMDHENMFWYRQDPGLGLRLIYFSYDVKMKEKGDIPEGYSVSREKKERFSLILESASTNQTSMYLCASSPLAGGPRGTQYFGPGTRLTVL.

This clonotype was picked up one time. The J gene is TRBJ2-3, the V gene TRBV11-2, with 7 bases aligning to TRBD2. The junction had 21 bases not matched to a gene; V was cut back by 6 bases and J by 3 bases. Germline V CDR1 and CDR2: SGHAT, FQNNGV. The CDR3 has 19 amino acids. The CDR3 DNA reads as TGTGCCAGCAGGCCCACGCTGGGAGCGGGGTCCCTCAAAACAGATACGCAGTATTTT. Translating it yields CASRPTLGAGSLKTDTQYF.

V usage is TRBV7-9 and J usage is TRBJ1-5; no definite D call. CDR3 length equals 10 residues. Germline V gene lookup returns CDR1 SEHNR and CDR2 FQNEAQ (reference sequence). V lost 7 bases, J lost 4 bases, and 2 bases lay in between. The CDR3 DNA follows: TGTGCCAGCAAAAATCAGCCCCAGCATTTT. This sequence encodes CASKNQPQHF.

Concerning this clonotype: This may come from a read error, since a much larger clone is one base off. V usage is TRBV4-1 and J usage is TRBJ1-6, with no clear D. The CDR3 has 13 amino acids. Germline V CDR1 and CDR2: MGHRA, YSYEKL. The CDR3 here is CARSQDNYSPLHF. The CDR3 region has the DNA TGCGCCAGAAGCCAAGATAATTATTCACCCCTCCACTTT.

The CDR3, as DNA: TGTGCCAGCTGCGTAGCCGGTGCGAGAGGATGGAACAATGAGCAGTTCTTC. It encodes CASCVAGARGWNNEQFF. The rearrangement uses TRBV11-3 and TRBJ2-1; no definite D call. Germline CDR1 reads SGHNT; CDR2 reads YENEEA. V lost 8 bases, J lost 5 bases, and 25 bases lay in between. This CDR3 is built from 17 residues.